The 20 T cell receptor beta chains given below trace back to one sample, sequenced in a study of cytomegalovirus exposure and HLA in healthy donors. Use of 60 Vbeta and 13 Jbeta primers characterized the PCR. Using immunoSEQ multiplex PCR, the repertoire was profiled, and TCRdb retains in-frame clones only, with some absent. Here the sample spans over 100,000 clones, almost 75% being singletons. Material: PBMCs. The receptor source for this set is a man aged 35-49 years in good health and CMV-seronegative.

This clone was counted only a few times. The chain uses TRBV4-1 and TRBJ1-2; unclear D gene. CDR1 and CDR2 (germline): MGHRA, YSYEKL. This CDR3 contains 13 residues. The V and J ends lost 4 bases and 3 bases respectively, with 9 bases between them. The CDR3 loop reads CASSPNLYYGYTF. CDR3 nucleotide sequence: TGCGCCAGCAGCCCCAACCTATACTATGGCTACACCTTC.

The genes are TRBV4-1 and TRBJ1-1; tentatively, D is TRBD1 (5 bases). Trimming shortened V by 1 base and J by 9 bases, and 15 bases separated the two germline ends. This CDR3 is 14 amino acids long. Germline V gene data show CDR1 as MGHRA and CDR2 as YSYEKL. CDR3 sequence (DNA): TGCGCCAGCAGCCAAGGGCTGGGGCAAATGAAAGCTTTCTTT. Amino acids: CASSQGLGQMKAFF.

V gene TRBV19 combines with J gene TRBJ2-1, with D hard to call. The CDR3 has 18 amino acids. The V end lost 3 bases, the J end lost 2 bases, and 20 bases lay between the germline ends. In germline, CDR1 is LNHDA, CDR2 SQIVND (reference sequence). CDR3 in amino acids: CASSISPSGYTPYNEQFF. The CDR3 nucleotides read TGTGCCAGTAGTATCTCCCCCTCCGGGTACACCCCCTACAATGAGCAGTTCTTC.

This clone was observed a single time. DNA for the CDR3: TGTGCCAGCAGCCTACCGGACAGGGGGGTGAGAGATACGCAGTATTTT. Its protein is CASSLPDRGVRDTQYF. The rearrangement uses TRBV7-2 and TRBJ2-3; 10 positions agree with TRBD1. From germline, CDR1 is SGHTA and CDR2 FQGNSA. The CDR3 is 16 amino acids. With V trimmed by 5 bases and J by 5 bases, 10 bases remained unmatched.

The chain combines TRBV10-3 with TRBJ1-4; D perhaps matches TRBD1 (5 bases). This CDR3 comprises 12 residues. V lost 8 bases and J lost 8, with 12 bases in between. CDR1 and CDR2 from the germline V gene are ENHRY and SYGVKD. In nucleotides, the CDR3 is TGTGCCATCGGGGCCGGAGGGGAAAAACTGTTTTTT. Amino acid sequence: CAIGAGGEKLFF.

The count of this clone is one. V is TRBV5-1 and J is TRBJ2-7; 9 nucleotides agree with TRBD2. The CDR3 loop spans 15 amino acids. Trimming removed 2 bases from V and 6 bases from J; junction bases left unmatched: 9. Germline V gives CDR1 SGHRS, CDR2 YFSETQ. The CDR3, as DNA: TGCGCCAGCAGCTTCTTCAGCGGGGGGCCAGGCGAGCAGTACTTC. Amino acids: CASSFFSGGPGEQYF.

There are a few counts of this clone. V is TRBV29-1 and J is TRBJ2-7, with TRBD1 matching over 11 bases. Germline CDR1 and CDR2: SQVTM and ANQGSEA. With 7 bases clipped from V and 0 bases from J, the junction kept 2 bases outside the gene matches. The CDR3 has 13 amino acids. The DNA for the CDR3 is TGCAGCGCAGGGACAGGGGGCTCCTACGAGCAGTACTTC. Translating it yields CSAGTGGSYEQYF.

In this sample, this clone turned up once. The chain employs TRBV7-9 and TRBJ2-3, with 9 bases lining up with TRBD2. Germline V CDR1 and CDR2: SEHNR, FQNEAQ (reference sequence). The CDR3 spans 15 residues. The V segment lost 5 bases and the J segment 1 base; nucleotides outside the gene matches: 4. CDR3 sequence reads: CASSPRTSGTDTQYF. The CDR3, as DNA: TGTGCCAGCAGCCCTAGGACTAGCGGCACAGATACGCAGTATTTT.

V gene TRBV6-6 combines with J gene TRBJ2-3; 8 bases are a match to TRBD1. Germline lookup yields CDR1 MNHNY and CDR2 SVGAGI (reference sequence). V lost 5 bases, J lost 0 bases, and 7 bases stayed unmatched. The CDR3 is 16 amino acids. CDR3 loop: CASSTPTGGSTDTQYF. CDR3 in DNA: TGTGCCAGCAGTACCCCCACAGGGGGTAGCACAGATACGCAGTATTTT.

The chain combines TRBV29-1 with TRBJ2-5; D is ambiguous. This CDR3 comprises 8 residues. Looked up from germline, CDR1 is SQVTM and CDR2 is ANQGSEA. V dropped 6 bases and J dropped 10 bases, with 6 bases sitting between them. CDR3 region: CSVPHQYF. In nucleotides, the CDR3 is TGCAGCGTCCCCCACCAGTACTTC.

This clone was seen a single time. This chain joins TRBV5-1 and TRBJ1-4; 8 nucleotides match TRBD1. Germline V CDR1 and CDR2: SGHRS, YFSETQ. The CDR3 has 16 amino acids. Unmatched junction bases numbered 10, after V lost 1 base and J lost 8 bases. CDR3 residues: CASSLTPGTGGEKLFF. The CDR3 bases are TGCGCCAGCAGCTTGACCCCCGGGACAGGTGGAGAAAAACTGTTTTTT.

J is TRBJ2-7 and V is TRBV6-5; 7 bases align to TRBD1. The CDR3 is made up of 14 amino acids. Germline CDR1 and CDR2: MNHEY and SVGAGI. V lost 6 bases, J lost 5 bases, and 10 bases stayed unmatched. The DNA for the CDR3 is TGTGCCAGCAGGGGTCAAACAGGGGTAAACGAGCAGTACTTC. This translates into CASRGQTGVNEQYF.

Only a few counts were recorded for this clone. The chain uses TRBV18 and TRBJ1-5; no clear D gene. Trimming took 3 bases from V and 0 from J, leaving 9 bases between them. There are 15 residues in the CDR3. Germline CDR1 KGHSH, CDR2 LQKENI. This CDR3 is CASSPEMYSNQPQHF. CDR3 nucleotides: TGTGCCAGCTCACCCGAGATGTATAGCAATCAGCCCCAGCATTTT.

The chain carries TRBV6-5 and TRBJ2-3; D is uncertain. The ends were cut back, 7 bases at V and 4 bases at J, with 12 bases in the middle. The CDR3 is 13 amino acids. In germline, CDR1 is MNHEY, CDR2 SVGAGI. The CDR3 is CASTSPFADTQYF. The CDR3 nucleotides read TGTGCCAGCACTTCCCCTTTCGCAGATACGCAGTATTTT.

The gene calls are TRBV5-1 and TRBJ2-7; 8 bases line up with TRBD1. CDR3 length equals 15 residues. V trimming: 0 bases; J trimming: 0 bases; junction bases outside the gene matches: 2. Germline V lookup: CDR1 SGHRS, CDR2 YFSETQ. The CDR3 nucleotides read TGCGCCAGCAGCTTGGGGGGGACAGGCTCCTACGAGCAGTACTTC. Translation: CASSLGGTGSYEQYF.

The genes are TRBV5-1 and TRBJ2-1; 9 nucleotides agree with TRBD2. This CDR3 comprises 17 residues. The V segment lost 1 base and the J segment 6 bases; nucleotides outside the gene matches: 11. Looked up from germline, CDR1 is SGHRS and CDR2 is YFSETQ. CDR3 nucleotides: TGCGCCAGCAGCTTGTCGGGGCGGGGGGGCTCGGGCAATGAGCAGTTCTTC. This encodes CASSLSGRGGSGNEQFF. Variable domain in full (rest from reference TRBV5-1 and TRBJ2-1): KAGVTQTPRYLIKTRGQQVTLSCSPISGHRSVSWYQQTPGQGLQFLFEYFSETQRNKGNFPGRFSGRQFSNSRSEMNVSTLELGDSALYLCASSLSGRGGSGNEQFFGPGTRLTVL.

The V call is TRBV29-1, the J call TRBJ2-7, with 9 bases fitting TRBD1. Germline CDR1 is SQVTM and CDR2 is ANQGSEA. The trim removed 5 bases at V and 2 bases at J, leaving 19 bases unmatched. The CDR3 is 18 residues long. In DNA form, the CDR3 reads TGCAGCGTTTCCCCAACCATAACCCCGGGACAGGGCCCCTACGAGCAGTACTTC. Its protein is CSVSPTITPGQGPYEQYF.

This clone came up a few times. The V and J genes are TRBV9 and TRBJ2-4, with TRBD2 matching 15 bases. Germline CDR1 is SGDLS and CDR2 is YYNGEE. The CDR3 has 17 residues. V shed 3 bases and J 2 bases; nucleotides not matched to a gene: 3. The CDR3 protein is CASSGTSGGASKNIQYF. The CDR3 DNA sequence: TGTGCCAGCAGCGGGACTAGCGGGGGGGCGTCCAAAAACATTCAGTACTTC.

The genes are TRBV7-3 and TRBJ1-3; D unclear. Between the trimmed V and J ends, which lost 0 bases and 4 bases, there was a span of 7 bases. The CDR3 length is 14 residues. CDR1 is SGHTA and CDR2 is FQGTGA in the germline V gene. The CDR3 sequence is CASSLTGSGNTIYF. CDR3 nucleotides: TGTGCCAGCAGCTTAACCGGGTCGGGAAACACCATATATTTT.

V and J are TRBV7-2 and TRBJ2-5, with 8 bases aligning to TRBD2. CDR1 and CDR2 (germline): SGHTA, FQGNSA. The CDR3 is made up of 15 amino acids. V shed 11 bases and J 2 bases; nucleotides not matched to a gene: 13. CDR3 in amino acids: CAVSIGGGRQETQYF. Written as DNA, the CDR3 is TGTGCCGTTTCTATCGGCGGGGGGCGGCAAGAGACCCAGTACTTC.